The present T cell receptor (beta chain) was sequenced within a study of Ad26.COV2.S vaccination and SARS-CoV-2 variants. Repertoires were generated with immunoSEQ multiplex PCR, while TCRdb's copy carries only in-frame clones and drops some. The data show 43,000 or so clones, 83% seen once. Looked up from germline, CDR1 is MGHRA and CDR2 is YSYEKL. The V end lost 4 bases, the J end lost 7 bases, and 13 bases lay between the germline ends. CDR3 length equals 14 residues. The starting material was peripheral blood, obtained after recovery from COVID-19. The chain couples TRBV4-1 to TRBJ1-4, with D maybe TRBD1 (6 bases). The clonotype comes from a human donor who had recovered from COVID-19. CDR3 region: CASSRGGAGEKLFF. CDR3 sequence (DNA): TGCGCCAGCAGCCGGGGGGGCGCAGGTGAAAAACTGTTTTTT.